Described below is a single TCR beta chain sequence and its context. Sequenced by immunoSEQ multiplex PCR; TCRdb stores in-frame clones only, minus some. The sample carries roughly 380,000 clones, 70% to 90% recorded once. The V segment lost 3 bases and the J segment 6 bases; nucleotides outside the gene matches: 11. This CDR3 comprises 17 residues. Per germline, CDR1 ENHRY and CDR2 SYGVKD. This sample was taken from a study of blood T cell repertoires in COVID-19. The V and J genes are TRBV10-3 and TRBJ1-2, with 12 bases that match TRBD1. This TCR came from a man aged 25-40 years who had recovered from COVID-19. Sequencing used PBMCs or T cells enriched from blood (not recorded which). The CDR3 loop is CAISETQPGQGANGYTF. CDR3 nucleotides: TGTGCCATCAGTGAAACCCAACCGGGACAGGGGGCCAATGGCTACACCTTC.